The clone carrying this TCR beta chain is a singleton in its sample. This specimen belongs to a study of blood T cell repertoires in COVID-19. The overall study: Acute-phase and convalescent COVID-19 samples originated in the United States, Italy and Spain. T cells, B-cell-depleted T cells, or PBMCs supplied cDNA or gDNA.

TCRdb's copy holds only in-frame clones and misses some; the assay was immunoSEQ multiplex PCR. The sample has around 62,000 clones, 85% to 95% seen once. Per germline, CDR1 LNHDA and CDR2 SQIVND (reference sequence). The CDR3 covers 15 residues. Losses at the gene ends were 4 bases for V and 2 bases for J; bases not matched to a gene: 2. Specimen: peripheral blood. This clonotype was obtained from a man aged 65-85 years with active COVID-19. The V gene is TRBV19, the J gene TRBJ2-2, with TRBD2 matching 9 bases. The CDR3 nucleotides read TGTGCCAGTAGTAAGACTAGCGGTAACACCGGGGAGCTGTTTTTT. Amino acids: CASSKTSGNTGELFF.